This T cell receptor beta chain emerged from a study of OX40 agonist ivuxolimab in advanced cancers. Looking at the study overall: Ivuxolimab, which targeted the costimulatory receptor OX40 (CD134), was an agonistic, fully human IgG2 monoclonal antibody. Patients were allowed to have had prior anti-PD-1, anti-PD-L1 or anti-CTLA-4 therapy, and roughly 40% of the dose-escalation patients had been treated with checkpoint inhibitors. Three dose-escalation patients achieved partial responses, one with hepatocellular carcinoma and two with cutaneous melanoma. Intravenous ivuxolimab was administered to patients every 2 weeks at six dose levels: 0.01, 0.1, 0.3, 1.5, 3 and 10 mg/kg. Of the roughly 51 patients in dose escalation, 19 had hepatocellular carcinoma, about 15 had melanoma, 9 had renal cell carcinoma and 9 had head and neck cancer. The paper reports the monotherapy dose-escalation portion (N of about 47 patients) of the phase I ivuxolimab trial. Peripheral TCRbeta sequencing aimed to test whether ivuxolimab altered TCR sequence diversity and caused clonal T-cell expansion. In the dose-escalation cohort, nearly 85% of patients were male, and the mean age was roughly 60 years with a range of roughly 20 to 79. General findings and caveats noted by the study authors: At doses of 0.1 to 3.0 mg/kg, clonal expansion of both CD4+ and CD8+ blood T cells was observed from baseline to week 6. After ivuxolimab, more expanded clones were found on average in CD8+ T cells than in CD4+ T cells. Partial responders in the 0.1-3.0 mg/kg groups had among the lowest normalized peripheral clonal expansion, especially among CD8+ T cells. Low levels of normalized T-cell clonal expansion were also seen in some nonresponding patients. Which antigens the clonally expanded peripheral T cells were specific for was not determined.

Genomic DNA was isolated from the sorted cells so that the TCRbeta CDR3 region could be sequenced. TCRbeta CDR3 regions were sequenced using the immunoSEQ Assay. In its TCRdb copy, this immuneACCESS table keeps in-frame sequences only and misses some clones. Where compared with another copy, unresolved V genes explain less than half of these, and the others have no known cause. The sample table shows some 90,000 clones, and around 87% are seen once. The ten largest clones take up approximately 4.8% of the sample. Between the V and J ends, shortened by 2 bases and 6 bases respectively, the junction contains 16 bases. From its cysteine to its phenylalanine, the CDR3 spans 15 amino acids. The CDR3 DNA has 45 bases and is translated from base 1. From a lookup of the germline V gene (reference sequence), CDR1 and CDR2 are MNHNY and SVGAGI. The trial excluded patients who had a history of autoimmune disease or were on systemic immunosuppression. Peripheral blood for TCR sequencing was collected from all dose cohorts at baseline, on cycle 4 day 1, and on cycle 7 day 1. The samples were drawn from a first-in-human, open-label, multicenter phase I dose-escalation trial of ivuxolimab. Adults with locally advanced or metastatic melanoma, renal cell, hepatocellular, or head and neck squamous cell carcinoma were enrolled in the trial. Before TCR sequencing, CD4+ and CD8+ T cells were separately sorted from peripheral blood.

This clone was seen more than once but under ten times. The antigen it recognizes is unknown. Qualities for individual bases were not recorded, and no much larger clone is one base off. The sequence was collected from an adult with an advanced solid tumor such as melanoma, head and neck, liver or kidney cancer. The sequenced sample was CD4+ or CD8+ T cells sorted from blood, obtained in a trial of the OX40 agonist ivuxolimab. The chain was built from TRBV6-6 and TRBJ1-2; the D segment cannot be called with confidence. Here is the DNA: TGTGCCAGCAGTTACGACGCAGTAGCGGGAGATGGCTACACCTTC. Its product reads: CASSYDAVAGDGYTF.